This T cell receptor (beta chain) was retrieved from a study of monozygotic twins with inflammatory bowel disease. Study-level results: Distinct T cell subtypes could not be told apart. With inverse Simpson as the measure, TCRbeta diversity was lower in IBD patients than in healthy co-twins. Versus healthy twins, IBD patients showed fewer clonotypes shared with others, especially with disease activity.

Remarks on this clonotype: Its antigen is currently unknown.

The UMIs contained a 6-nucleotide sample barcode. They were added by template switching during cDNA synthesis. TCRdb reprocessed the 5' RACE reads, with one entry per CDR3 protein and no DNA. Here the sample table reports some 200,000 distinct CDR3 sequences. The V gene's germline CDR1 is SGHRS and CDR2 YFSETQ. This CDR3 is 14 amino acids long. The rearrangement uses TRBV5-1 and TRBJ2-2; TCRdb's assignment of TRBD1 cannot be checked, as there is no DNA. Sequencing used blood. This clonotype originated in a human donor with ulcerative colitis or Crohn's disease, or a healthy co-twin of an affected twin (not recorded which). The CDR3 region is CASSLQGATGELFF.